Below are 17 T cell receptor beta chains sequenced from a single sample in a study of immune heterogeneity within non-small cell lung tumors. Multiplex PCR was performed with 32 V and 13 J primers, and it amplified TCR beta CDR3. TCRdb re-analysed the multiplex PCR reads in MiXCR, keeping a single row per CDR3 protein. The repertoire holds fewer than 11,000 distinct CDR3 sequences, with more than 20% as singletons. The template consisted of bulk tumor genomic DNA, with 600 ng used per sample. During surgery, several far-apart biopsies were obtained from every primary tumor. Surgery that was curative in intent was performed on patients with untreated, newly diagnosed non-small cell lung cancer. Sequenced sample: lung tumor tissue. The receptor source for this set is a woman in her forties or fifties with non-small cell lung cancer.

By sample fraction, this clonotype is large. The chain couples TRBV7-6 to TRBJ2-7; D unresolved. Germline V gene sequence: CDR1 SGHVS, CDR2 FNYEAQ. The V and J ends lost 4 bases and 4 bases respectively, with 17 bases between them. There are 15 residues in the CDR3. CDR3 protein: CASSSGFGDSYEQYF. Written as DNA, the CDR3 is TGTGCCAGCAGCTCCGGTTTTGGGGATTCTTACGAGCAGTACTTC.

This clonotype rates as medium-sized. The chain carries TRBV30 and TRBJ1-6, with D maybe TRBD1 (5 bases). This CDR3 has 13 residues. Germline V gene data show CDR1 as GTSNPN and CDR2 as SVGIG (reference sequence). V was pared by 5 bases and J by 6 bases, with 11 bases between. The DNA of the CDR3 is TGTGCCTGGGGGGGACGGATTAATTCACCCCTCCACTTT. Its translation is CAWGGRINSPLHF.

Concerning this clonotype: This clone may be a read error of a much larger clone one base away. The chain recombines TRBV19 with TRBJ2-2; no clear D. Trimming removed 3 bases at V and 6 bases at J, with 5 bases between. CDR3 length: 12 residues. Germline-derived CDR1 and CDR2 are LNHDA and SQIVND (reference sequence). The CDR3 loop reads CASSIVPGELFF. CDR3 nucleotide sequence: TGTGCCAGTAGTATCGTCCCCGGGGAGCTGTTTTTT.

This clonotype was found many times. The chain links TRBV28 to TRBJ2-3, with a possible D match to TRBD1 (5 bases). Trimming removed 5 bases from V and 5 bases from J, with 14 bases in between. CDR1 and CDR2 from the germline V gene are MDHEN and SYDVKM. The CDR3 is 14 amino acids. The CDR3 reads CASSARTYKDTQYF. The CDR3 DNA follows: TGTGCCAGCAGTGCCCGGACATATAAAGATACGCAGTATTTT.

Concerning this clonotype: One end of the junction is discordant with germline, which a read error may explain. CDR3 region: CASSTMVSRDYAYTF. CDR3 in DNA: TGTGCCAGCAGCACAATGGTCTCGAGGGACTATGCCTACACCTTC. V and J are TRBV7-9 and TRBJ1-2, with TRBD1 as a possible D gene (5 bases). The germline V gene has CDR1 SEHNR and CDR2 FQNEAQ (reference sequence). The CDR3 totals 15 residues. Based on the CDR3 plus reference TRBV7-9 and TRBJ1-2, the full variable domain is DTGVSQNPRHKITKRGQNVTFRCDPISEHNRLYWYRQTLGQGPEFLTYFQNEAQLEKSRLLSDRFSAERPKGSFSTLEIQRTEQGDSAMYLCASSTMVSRDYAYTFGSGTRLTVV.

This clonotype qualifies as medium-sized. This chain links TRBV14 with TRBJ1-2, with D tentatively TRBD1 (5 bases). The length of the CDR3 is 13 residues. The germline V gene encodes CDR1 SGHDN and CDR2 FVKESK. V dropped 1 base and J dropped 10 bases, with 13 bases sitting between them. CDR3 sequence: CASSQVFQGDYTF. CDR3 DNA: TGTGCCAGCAGCCAAGTTTTCCAGGGTGACTACACCTTC.

This clonotype counts as medium-sized. The genes are TRBV20-1 and TRBJ1-1; D unresolved. V dropped 0 bases and J dropped 8 bases, with 10 bases sitting between them. Per germline, CDR1 DFQATT and CDR2 SNEGSKA (reference sequence). The CDR3 spans 12 residues. Written as DNA, the CDR3 is TGCAGTGCTAGAGATATTGGGGTGGAAGCTTTCTTT. This translates into CSARDIGVEAFF.

The table lists this clonotype with many counts. V and J are TRBV10-3 and TRBJ2-7; either TRBD1 or TRBD2 may fit D (5 bases each). CDR1 is ENHRY, CDR2 SYGVKD, per germline. The CDR3 covers 17 residues. The V gene lost 6 bases and the J gene lost 5 bases, with 26 bases spanning the gap. The CDR3 DNA reads as TGTGCCATCAGAGGGGACCTGGGATTATTAGGATCTAACGAGCAGTACTTC. Its translation is CAIRGDLGLLGSNEQYF.

There are a few counts of this clonotype. This rearrangement joins TRBV2 to TRBJ1-1; 7 nucleotides agree with TRBD1. Germline CDR1 reads SNHLY; CDR2 reads FYNNEI. Trimming cost V 10 bases and J 10 bases; bases outside gene matches: 9. This CDR3 has 11 amino acids. CDR3 bases: TGTGCCACCCTTAGGGGGCGCGGAGCTTTCTTT. It translates to CATLRGRGAFF.

The V call is TRBV19, the J call TRBJ2-1, with 9 nucleotides matching TRBD2. The trim removed 11 bases at V and 8 bases at J, leaving 13 bases unmatched. The CDR3 extends over 14 amino acids. Germline CDR1 LNHDA, CDR2 SQIVND (reference sequence). The CDR3 nucleotides are TGTGCCGCCTCAGCGGGGGGTTACAGGCATGAGCAGTTCTTC. Translated: CAASAGGYRHEQFF.

The chain couples TRBV27 to TRBJ1-1; D is uncertain. The V gene's germline CDR1 is MNHEY and CDR2 SMNVEV (reference sequence). The CDR3 is 12 amino acids. The ends were cut back, 3 bases at V and 5 bases at J, with 7 bases in the middle. CDR3 region: CASSLVETEAFF. The DNA for the CDR3 is TGTGCCAGCAGTTTGGTAGAAACTGAAGCTTTCTTT.

The genes are TRBV10-3 and TRBJ1-1; 8 bases are a match to TRBD1. The CDR3 runs 15 residues. Germline V lookup: CDR1 ENHRY, CDR2 SYGVKD. V lost 9 bases and J lost 0; bases outside the gene matches: 9. CDR3 coding DNA: TGTGCCATATCACGAGGGACAGGCCTGAACACTGAAGCTTTCTTT. Its translation is CAISRGTGLNTEAFF.

By proportion, this clonotype is medium-sized. V usage is TRBV3-1 and J usage is TRBJ1-5, with no clear D. With 1 base removed from V and 0 bases from J, the gap between germline ends came to 4 bases. CDR1 and CDR2 from the germline V gene are LGHDT and YNNKEL (reference sequence). This CDR3 is 14 amino acids long. The CDR3 DNA is TGTGCCAGCAGCCAAGCAGATAGCAATCAGCCCCAGCATTTT. As protein: CASSQADSNQPQHF.

This clonotype was counted at least ten times. The chain carries TRBV28 and TRBJ1-4, with D perhaps TRBD1 (5 bases). Trimming cost V 3 bases and J 9 bases, with 11 bases left between them. CDR3 length: 13 amino acids. Germline CDR1 reads MDHEN; CDR2 reads SYDVKM. CDR3 sequence (DNA): TGTGCCAGCAGTTTGGGGGAGGTGCAAAAACTGTTTTTT. Residues: CASSLGEVQKLFF. Using reference TRBV28 and TRBJ1-4 for the parts outside the CDR3, the full variable domain is DVKVTQSSRYLVKRTGEKVFLECVQDMDHENMFWYRQDPGLGLRLIYFSYDVKMKEKGDIPEGYSVSREKKERFSLILESASTNQTSMYLCASSLGEVQKLFFGSGTQLSVL.

The chain has TRBV6-6 and TRBJ2-5; D is ambiguous. With 2 bases removed from V and 7 bases from J, the gap between germline ends came to 5 bases. The germline CDR1 and CDR2 sequences are MNHNY and SVGAGI (reference sequence). This CDR3 contains 11 residues. DNA of the CDR3: TGTGCCAGCAGTTACGTAGGGACCCAGTACTTC. It yields the protein CASSYVGTQYF.

On this clonotype itself: A much larger clone lies one base from this, so it may be a read error. The gene calls are TRBV27 and TRBJ1-5; TRBD1 matches 7 bases. Germline lookup yields CDR1 MNHEY and CDR2 SMNVEV (reference sequence). This CDR3 region has 12 residues. DNA of the CDR3: TGTGCCAGCAGTTTACTGGGACAGCCCAAGCATTTT. Its protein product is CASSLLGQPKHF.

This clonotype was recorded a few times. The junction departs from the called germline gene at one end, perhaps through a read error. In nucleotides, the CDR3 is TGCACCAGCAGCCGGGACGGCGCGAACACCGGGGAGCTGTTTTTT. Translated, it gives CTSSRDGANTGELFF. V is TRBV5-1 and J is TRBJ2-2; D tentatively fits TRBD1 or TRBD2 (5 bases each). The germline V gene encodes CDR1 SGHRS and CDR2 YFSETQ. The CDR3 loop spans 15 amino acids.